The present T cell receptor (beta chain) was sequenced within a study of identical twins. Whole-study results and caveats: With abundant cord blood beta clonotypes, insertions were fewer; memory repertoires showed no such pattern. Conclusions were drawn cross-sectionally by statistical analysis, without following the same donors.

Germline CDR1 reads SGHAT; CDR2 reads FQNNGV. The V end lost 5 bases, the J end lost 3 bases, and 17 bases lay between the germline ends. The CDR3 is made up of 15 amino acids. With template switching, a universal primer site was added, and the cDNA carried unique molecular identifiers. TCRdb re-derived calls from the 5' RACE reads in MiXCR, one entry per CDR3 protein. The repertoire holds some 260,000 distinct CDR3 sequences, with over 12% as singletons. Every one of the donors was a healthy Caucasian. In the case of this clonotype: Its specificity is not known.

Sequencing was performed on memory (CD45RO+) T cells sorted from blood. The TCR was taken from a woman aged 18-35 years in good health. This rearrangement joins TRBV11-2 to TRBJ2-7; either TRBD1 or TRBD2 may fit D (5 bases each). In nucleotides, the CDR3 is TGTGCCAGCAGCCCATTAGTACTAGGGGACTACGAGCAGTACTTC. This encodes CASSPLVLGDYEQYF.